The text below deals with one TCR beta chain. The data derive from a study of OX40 agonist ivuxolimab in advanced cancers. TCRdb's copy holds only in-frame clones and misses some; the assay was immunoSEQ multiplex PCR. Of about 52,000 clones detected, around 94% appear once; the ten largest clones hold 12%. CDR3 length equals 15 residues. Between the trimmed V and J ends, which lost 7 bases and 2 bases, there was a span of 15 bases. Germline V gives CDR1 MNHEY, CDR2 SVGAGI. The V and J genes are TRBV6-5 and TRBJ2-1, with TRBD2 as a possible D gene (5 bases). This TCR was recovered from an adult with an advanced solid tumor such as melanoma, head and neck, liver or kidney cancer. Material: CD4+ or CD8+ T cells sorted from blood, obtained in a trial of the OX40 agonist ivuxolimab. CDR3 bases: TGTGCCAGCATCGCGGTCTCCGGGGCCTACAATGAGCAGTTCTTC. Encoded protein: CASIAVSGAYNEQFF.